This entry is about one T cell receptor (beta chain). This CDR3 is built from 16 residues. The method was immunoSEQ multiplex PCR; TCRdb's version includes in-frame clones alone and lacks a portion of them. Of approximately 100,000 clones in the sample, 75% to 95% were seen once. The sample belongs to a study of T cell changes during pregnancy in multiple sclerosis. The rearrangement links TRBV21-1 to TRBJ2-7; the table's D call TRBD1 went unverified against the DNA. TRBV21-1 is a pseudogene segment. The sample here was peripheral blood, taken in the second trimester of pregnancy. The clonotype originates from a female donor with multiple sclerosis, enrolled in a pregnancy study. CDR3 coding DNA: TGTGCCAGCAGCAAAAATAAGGGACATTGCTCCTACGAGCAGTACTTC. It translates to CASSKNKGHCSYEQYF.